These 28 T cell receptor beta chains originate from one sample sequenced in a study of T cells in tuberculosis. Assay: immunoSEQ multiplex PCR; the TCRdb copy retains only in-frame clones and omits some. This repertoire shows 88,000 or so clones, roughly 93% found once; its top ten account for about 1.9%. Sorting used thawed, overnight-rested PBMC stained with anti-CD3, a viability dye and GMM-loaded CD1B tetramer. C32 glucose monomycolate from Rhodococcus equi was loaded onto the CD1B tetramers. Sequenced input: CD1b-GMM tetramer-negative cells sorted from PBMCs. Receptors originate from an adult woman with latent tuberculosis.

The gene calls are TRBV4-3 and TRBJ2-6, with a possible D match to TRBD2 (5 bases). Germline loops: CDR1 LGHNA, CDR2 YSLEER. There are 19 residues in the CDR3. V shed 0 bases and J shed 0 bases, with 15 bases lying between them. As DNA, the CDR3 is TGCGCCAGCAGCCAAGATAACGGTTTCCGGGGCTCTGGGGCCAACGTCCTGACTTTC. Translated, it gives CASSQDNGFRGSGANVLTF.

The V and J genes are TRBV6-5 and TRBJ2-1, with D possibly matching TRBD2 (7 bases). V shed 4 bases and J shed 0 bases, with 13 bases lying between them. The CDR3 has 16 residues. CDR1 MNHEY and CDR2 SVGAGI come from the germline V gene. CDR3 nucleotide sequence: TGTGCCAGCAGTTTACGGGGGGCCGTCTCCTACAATGAGCAGTTCTTC. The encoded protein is CASSLRGAVSYNEQFF.

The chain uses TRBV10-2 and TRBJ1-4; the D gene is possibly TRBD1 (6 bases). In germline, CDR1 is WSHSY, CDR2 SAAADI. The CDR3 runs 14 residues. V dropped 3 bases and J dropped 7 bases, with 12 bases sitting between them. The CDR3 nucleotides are TGCGCCAGCAGTGACGGGACCAGGGGTGAAAAACTGTTTTTT. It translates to CASSDGTRGEKLFF.

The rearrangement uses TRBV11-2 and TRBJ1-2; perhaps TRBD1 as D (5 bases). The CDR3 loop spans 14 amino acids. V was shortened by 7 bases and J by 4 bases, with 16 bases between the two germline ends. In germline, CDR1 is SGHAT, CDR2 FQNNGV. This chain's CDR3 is CASNSIAGVYGYTF. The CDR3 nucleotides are TGTGCCAGCAATTCAATCGCGGGGGTCTATGGCTACACCTTC.

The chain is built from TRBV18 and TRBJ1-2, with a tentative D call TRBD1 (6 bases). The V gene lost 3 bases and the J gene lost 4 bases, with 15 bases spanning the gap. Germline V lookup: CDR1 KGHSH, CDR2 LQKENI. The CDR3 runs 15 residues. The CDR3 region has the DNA TGTGCCAGCTCACCGCTACAGGGACAACCCTATGGCTACACCTTC. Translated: CASSPLQGQPYGYTF.

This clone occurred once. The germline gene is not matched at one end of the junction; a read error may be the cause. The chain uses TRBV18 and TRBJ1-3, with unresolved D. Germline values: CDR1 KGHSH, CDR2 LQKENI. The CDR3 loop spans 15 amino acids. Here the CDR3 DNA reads TGTGCCAGCTCCCGCGTGCGGGGATTAGGAAGCACCATATATTTT. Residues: CASSRVRGLGSTIYF.

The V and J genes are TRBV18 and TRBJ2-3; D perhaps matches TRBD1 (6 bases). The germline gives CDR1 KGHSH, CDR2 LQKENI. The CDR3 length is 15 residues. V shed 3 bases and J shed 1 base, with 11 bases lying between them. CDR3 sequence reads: CASSPTGQGTDTQYF. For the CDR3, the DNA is TGTGCCAGCTCACCCACGGGACAAGGCACAGATACGCAGTATTTT.

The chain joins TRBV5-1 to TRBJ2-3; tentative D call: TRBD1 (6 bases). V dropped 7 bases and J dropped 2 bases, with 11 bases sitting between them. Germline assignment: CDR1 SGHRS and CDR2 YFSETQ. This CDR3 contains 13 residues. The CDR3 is CASGAGDTDTQYF. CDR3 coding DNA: TGCGCCAGCGGGGCAGGGGACACAGATACGCAGTATTTT.

The CDR3 loop is CASSATGGAVPYEQYF. CDR3 DNA sequence: TGTGCCAGCAGTGCCACAGGGGGCGCAGTGCCCTACGAGCAGTACTTC. This sequence joins TRBV6-1 and TRBJ2-5; 9 bases match TRBD1. The DNA matches TRBJ2-7 better at its end, which makes the J call doubtful. CDR3 size: 16 residues. Germline assignment: CDR1 MNHNS and CDR2 SASEGT.

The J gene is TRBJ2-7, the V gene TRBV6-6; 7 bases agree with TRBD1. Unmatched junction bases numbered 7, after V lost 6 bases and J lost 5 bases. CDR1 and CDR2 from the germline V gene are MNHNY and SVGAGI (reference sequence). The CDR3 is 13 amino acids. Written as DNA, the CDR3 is TGTGCCAGCAGAACAGACAGGGACGACGAGCAGTACGTC. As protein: CASRTDRDDEQYV.

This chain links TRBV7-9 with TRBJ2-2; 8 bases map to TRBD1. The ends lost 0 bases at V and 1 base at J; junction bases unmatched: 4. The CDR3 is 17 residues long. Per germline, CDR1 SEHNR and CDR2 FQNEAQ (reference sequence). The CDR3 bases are TGTGCCAGCAGCTTAGCGACCGGGACAGGGAACACCGGGGAGCTGTTTTTT. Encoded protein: CASSLATGTGNTGELFF.

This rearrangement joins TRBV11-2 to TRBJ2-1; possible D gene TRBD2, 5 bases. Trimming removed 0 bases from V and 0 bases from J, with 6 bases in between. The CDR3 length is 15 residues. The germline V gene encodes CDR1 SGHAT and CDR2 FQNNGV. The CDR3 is CASSLEGSSYNEQFF. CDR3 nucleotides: TGTGCCAGCAGCTTAGAGGGGAGCTCCTACAATGAGCAGTTCTTC.

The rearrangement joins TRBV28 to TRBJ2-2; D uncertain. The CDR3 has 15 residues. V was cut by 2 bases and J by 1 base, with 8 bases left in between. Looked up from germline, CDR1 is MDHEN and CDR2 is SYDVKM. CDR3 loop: CASSLVPLNTGELFF. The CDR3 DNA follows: TGTGCCAGCAGTTTAGTCCCTTTGAACACCGGGGAGCTGTTTTTT. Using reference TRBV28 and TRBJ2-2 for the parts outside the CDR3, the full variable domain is DVKVTQSSRYLVKRTGEKVFLECVQDMDHENMFWYRQDPGLGLRLIYFSYDVKMKEKGDIPEGYSVSREKKERFSLILESASTNQTSMYLCASSLVPLNTGELFFGEGSRLTVL.

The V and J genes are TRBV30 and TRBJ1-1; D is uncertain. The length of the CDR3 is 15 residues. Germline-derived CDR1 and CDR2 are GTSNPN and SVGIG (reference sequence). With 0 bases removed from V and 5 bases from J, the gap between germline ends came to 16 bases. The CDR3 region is CAWSVRMGRKTEAFF. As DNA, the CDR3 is TGTGCCTGGAGTGTACGGATGGGGAGGAAGACTGAAGCTTTCTTT.

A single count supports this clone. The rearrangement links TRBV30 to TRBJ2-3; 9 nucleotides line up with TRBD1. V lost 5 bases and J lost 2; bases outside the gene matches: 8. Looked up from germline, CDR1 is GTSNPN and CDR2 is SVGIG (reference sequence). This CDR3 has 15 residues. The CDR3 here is CAWVDRGVSTDTQYF. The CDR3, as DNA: TGTGCCTGGGTGGACAGGGGAGTTTCCACAGATACGCAGTATTTT.

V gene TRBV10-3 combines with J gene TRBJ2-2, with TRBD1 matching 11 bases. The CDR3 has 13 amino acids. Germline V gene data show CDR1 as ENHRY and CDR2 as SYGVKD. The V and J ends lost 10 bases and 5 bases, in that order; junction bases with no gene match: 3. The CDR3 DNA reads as TGTGCCACGGGACAGGGGGATACCGGGGAGCTGTTTTTT. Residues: CATGQGDTGELFF.

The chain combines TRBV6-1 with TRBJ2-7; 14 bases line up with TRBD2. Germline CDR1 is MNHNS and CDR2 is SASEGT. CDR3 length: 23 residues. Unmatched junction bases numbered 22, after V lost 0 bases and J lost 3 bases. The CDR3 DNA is TGTGCCAGCAGTGAAGCCCATTGGGGTTGGACAAGGGCTGGACTAGCGGGGGGCTACGAGCAGTACTTC. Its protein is CASSEAHWGWTRAGLAGGYEQYF.

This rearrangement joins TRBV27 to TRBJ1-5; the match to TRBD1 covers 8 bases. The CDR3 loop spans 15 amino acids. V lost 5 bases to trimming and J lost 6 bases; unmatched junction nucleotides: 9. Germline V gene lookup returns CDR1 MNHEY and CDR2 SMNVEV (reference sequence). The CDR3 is CASSTGQAVGQPQHF. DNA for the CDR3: TGTGCCAGCAGTACGGGACAGGCCGTGGGTCAGCCCCAGCATTTT.

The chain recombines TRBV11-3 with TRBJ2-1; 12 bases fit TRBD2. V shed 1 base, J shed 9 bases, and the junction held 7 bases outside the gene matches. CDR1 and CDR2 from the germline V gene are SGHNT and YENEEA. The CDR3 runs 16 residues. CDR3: CASSLAGLAGSGEQFF. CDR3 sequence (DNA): TGTGCCAGCAGCTTAGCAGGACTAGCGGGGTCCGGTGAGCAGTTCTTC.

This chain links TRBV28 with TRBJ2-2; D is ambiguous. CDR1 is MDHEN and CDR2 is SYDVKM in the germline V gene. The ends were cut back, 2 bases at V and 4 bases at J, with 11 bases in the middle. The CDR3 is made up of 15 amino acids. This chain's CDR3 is CASSLVRRGTGELFF. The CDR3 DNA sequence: TGTGCCAGCAGTTTAGTACGTCGAGGCACCGGGGAGCTGTTTTTT.

The CDR3 loop reads CASSQELAVNTGELFF. As DNA, the CDR3 is TGTGCCAGCAGCCAAGAGCTAGCGGTGAACACCGGGGAGCTGTTTTTT. This rearrangement joins TRBV4-2 to TRBJ2-2; 7 bases map to TRBD2. The CDR3 extends over 16 amino acids. Trimming took 0 bases from V and 1 from J; bases not matched to a gene: 2. Germline CDR1 reads LGHNA; CDR2 reads YNFKEQ.

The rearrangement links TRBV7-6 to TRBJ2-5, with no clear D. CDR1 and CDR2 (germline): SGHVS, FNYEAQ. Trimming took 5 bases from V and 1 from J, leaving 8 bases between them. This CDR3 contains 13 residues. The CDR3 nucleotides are TGTGCCAGCAGCGAGGTCGTCCAAGAGACCCAGTACTTC. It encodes CASSEVVQETQYF. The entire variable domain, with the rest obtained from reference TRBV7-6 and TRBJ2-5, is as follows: GAGVSQSPRYKVTKRGQDVALRCDPISGHVSLYWYRQALGQGPEFLTYFNYEAQQDKSGLPNDRFSAERPEGSISTLTIQRTEQRDSAMYRCASSEVVQETQYFGPGTRLLVL.

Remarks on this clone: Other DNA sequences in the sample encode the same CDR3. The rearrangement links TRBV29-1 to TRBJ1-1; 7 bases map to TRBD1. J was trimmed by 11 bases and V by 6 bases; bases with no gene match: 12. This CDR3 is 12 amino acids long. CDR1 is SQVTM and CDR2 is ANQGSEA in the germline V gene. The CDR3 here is CSVILTGRVAFF. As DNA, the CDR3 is TGCAGCGTAATTTTGACAGGGCGGGTTGCTTTCTTT.

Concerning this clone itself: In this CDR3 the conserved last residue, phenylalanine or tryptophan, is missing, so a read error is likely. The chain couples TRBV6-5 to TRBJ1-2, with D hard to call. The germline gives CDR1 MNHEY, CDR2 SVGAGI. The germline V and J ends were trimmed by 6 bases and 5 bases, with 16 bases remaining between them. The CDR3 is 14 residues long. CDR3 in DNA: TGTGCCAGCAGGGGAACCGGGATCTATTATGGCTACACCCTC. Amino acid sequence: CASRGTGIYYGYTL.

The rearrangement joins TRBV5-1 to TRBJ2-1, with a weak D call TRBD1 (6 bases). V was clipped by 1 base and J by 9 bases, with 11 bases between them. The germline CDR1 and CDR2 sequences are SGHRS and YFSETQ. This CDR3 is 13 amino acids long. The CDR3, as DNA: TGCGCCAGCAGCTTGCGACAGGAGTTTGAGCAGTTCTTC. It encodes CASSLRQEFEQFF.

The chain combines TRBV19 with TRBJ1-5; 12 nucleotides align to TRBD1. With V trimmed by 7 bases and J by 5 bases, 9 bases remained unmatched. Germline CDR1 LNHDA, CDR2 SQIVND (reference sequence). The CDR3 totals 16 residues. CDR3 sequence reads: CASTRGQGARDQPQHF. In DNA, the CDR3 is TGTGCCAGTACGCGGGGACAGGGGGCCCGGGATCAGCCCCAGCATTTT. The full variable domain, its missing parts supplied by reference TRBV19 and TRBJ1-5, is DGGITQSPKYLFRKEGQNVTLSCEQNLNHDAMYWYRQDPGQGLRLIYYSQIVNDFQKGDIAEGYSVSREKKESFPLTVTSAQKNPTAFYLCASTRGQGARDQPQHFGDGTRLSIL.

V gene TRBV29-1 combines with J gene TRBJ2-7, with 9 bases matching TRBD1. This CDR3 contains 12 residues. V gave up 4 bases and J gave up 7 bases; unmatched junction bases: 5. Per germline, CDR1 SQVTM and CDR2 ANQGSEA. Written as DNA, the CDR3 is TGCAGCGTTGCCGGGACAGGGAATGAGCAGTACGTC. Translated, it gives CSVAGTGNEQYV.

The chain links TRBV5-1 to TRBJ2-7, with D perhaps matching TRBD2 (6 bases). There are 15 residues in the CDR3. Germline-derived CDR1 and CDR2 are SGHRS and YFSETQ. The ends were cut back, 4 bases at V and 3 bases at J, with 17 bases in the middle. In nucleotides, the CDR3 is TGCGCCAGCAGCGAGGGTAGCGGCGTCGTCTACGAGCAGTACTTC. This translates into CASSEGSGVVYEQYF.